The clone carrying this T cell receptor beta chain was seen repeatedly, ten times or more. The entry originates in a study of response to subunit inactivated influenza vaccine. TCRdb processed the RT-PCR reads anew with MiXCR; each CDR3 protein has one entry. The table lists 400,000 to 650,000 distinct CDR3 sequences, approximately 7.2% of them singletons. Trimming took 11 bases from V and 3 from J, leaving 20 bases between them. Germline CDR1 is MGHDK and CDR2 is SYGVNS. The CDR3 totals 15 residues. Sample: PBMCs from blood, taken about 23 months after vaccination. This TCR was recovered from a man aged 50-75 years who received an inactivated influenza vaccine. This chain uses TRBV25-1 with TRBJ1-5; the D gene is possibly TRBD1 (6 bases). CDR3 nucleotide sequence: TGTGCCCAGATAAGGGCGGGGGACAACAATCAGCCCCAGCATTTT. Encoded protein: CAQIRAGDNNQPQHF.